This record concerns one T cell receptor (beta chain) sequence. This sample stems from a study of CD8+ T cells in alopecia areata. As for the study in general: Treated patients were given 5 to 10 mg oral tofacitinib twice daily.

Investigators isolated RNA and reverse transcribed it into cDNA to act as the sequencing template. Assay: immunoSEQ multiplex PCR; the TCRdb copy retains only in-frame clones and omits some. The sample contains 200,000 or so clones, 55% to 70% of which appear only once. The treatment: oral pan-JAK inhibitor, 5-10 mg twice daily. Both peripheral blood and punch biopsies of lesional scalp skin were obtained from patients who had alopecia areata. PBMCs provided sorted CD4+ and CD8+ T cells. The receptor was isolated from a human donor with alopecia areata. The specimen comprised CD4+ T cells sorted from blood, sampled at week 24, from a patient treated with tofacitinib.

CDR3 protein: CAGGSKNVGELFF. CDR3 coding DNA: TGTGCCGGAGGGTCCAAAAATGTCGGGGAGCTGTTTTTT. The chain carries TRBV7-9 and TRBJ2-2; D perhaps matches TRBD2 (6 bases). This CDR3 is 13 amino acids long. Trimming removed 11 bases at V and 7 bases at J, with 17 bases between. Germline V CDR1 and CDR2: SEHNR, FQNEAQ (reference sequence).